A single sample is the source of the 24 T cell receptor beta chains below, sequenced in a study of T cell repertoires in cytomegalovirus infection. TCRdb re-analysed the reads in MiXCR, keeping a single row per CDR3 protein. Among about 140,000 distinct CDR3 sequences listed, 5.5% to 8% were seen once. Sample: PBMCs. The receptors here all came from a human donor in good health (CMV status not recorded). Some clones in this sample may be carry-over from other donors' samples.

This rearrangement joins TRBV11-1 to TRBJ1-1, with TRBD1 as a possible D gene (5 bases). Trimming stripped 2 bases from V and 4 bases from J, with 14 bases between. Germline loops: CDR1 SGHAT, CDR2 FQDESV (reference sequence). This CDR3 contains 15 residues. CDR3 nucleotide sequence: TGTGCCAGCAGCTTACGAGCCGGGGGTGGCACTGAAGCTTTCTTT. Translating gives CASSLRAGGGTEAFF.

This clonotype came up many times. The V and J genes are TRBV28 and TRBJ2-4, with 8 bases matching TRBD1. The V and J ends lost 5 bases and 6 bases, in that order; junction bases with no gene match: 6. CDR1 is MDHEN and CDR2 is SYDVKM in the germline V gene. The CDR3 extends over 14 amino acids. The DNA of the CDR3 is TGTGCCAGCAGTGCCCAGGGGGCCGGAAACATTCAGTACTTC. This codes for CASSAQGAGNIQYF.

The chain is built from TRBV11-3 and TRBJ2-1; D is undetermined. From germline, CDR1 is SGHNT and CDR2 YENEEA. V lost 4 bases and J 7 bases, leaving 11 bases between the germline ends. The CDR3 contains 13 residues. In DNA form, the CDR3 reads TGTGCCAGCAGCTCGAGACTTGAGAATGAGCAGTTCTTC. It codes for CASSSRLENEQFF.

This clonotype was picked up many times. The chain combines TRBV7-2 with TRBJ1-4, with 8 bases fitting TRBD1. Trimming cost V 2 bases and J 0 bases; bases outside gene matches: 5. This CDR3 is built from 17 residues. Per the germline V gene, CDR1 is SGHTA and CDR2 is FQGNSA. The CDR3 loop reads CASSLPGGASTNEKLFF. For the CDR3, the DNA is TGTGCCAGCAGCTTACCAGGGGGCGCTTCAACTAATGAAAAACTGTTTTTT.

The chain links TRBV10-3 to TRBJ2-7; D gene ambiguous. CDR1 and CDR2 (germline): ENHRY, SYGVKD. This CDR3 has 12 residues. The V end was cut by 4 bases, the J end by 4 bases, with 8 bases between. CDR3 in DNA: TGTGCCATCAGTGGAGAAGGATACGAGCAGTACTTC. Translated: CAISGEGYEQYF.

Details on this clonotype: A much larger clonotype is one base distant, so this may be a read error. This rearrangement joins TRBV28 to TRBJ2-7; D possibly uses TRBD1 or TRBD2 (5 bases each). Germline V gene data show CDR1 as MDHEN and CDR2 as SYDVKM. Trimming left V 6 bases short and J 0 bases short, with 15 bases between. The CDR3 length is 15 residues. The CDR3 loop reads CASRLGTVSSYEQYF. Written as DNA, the CDR3 is TGTGCCAGCAGATTGGGGACGGTGAGCTCCTACGAGCAGTACTTC.

This clonotype showed up just a few times. The CDR3 sequence is CSALKGVEAFF. CDR3 sequence (DNA): TGCAGCGCCCTAAAGGGGGTTGAAGCTTTCTTT. V is TRBV29-1 and J is TRBJ1-1; D might be TRBD1 (6 bases). CDR1 SQVTM and CDR2 ANQGSEA come from the germline V gene. This CDR3 has 11 residues. Trimming removed 7 bases at V and 7 bases at J, with 13 bases between.

This clonotype was detected a few times. The chain carries TRBV28 and TRBJ1-2, with D possibly TRBD1 on 6 matching bases. CDR1 MDHEN and CDR2 SYDVKM come from the germline V gene. CDR3 length equals 14 residues. V shed 1 base and J shed 8 bases, with 14 bases lying between them. The CDR3 coding sequence is TGTGCCAGCAGTTTATTACGGGGGGCGAACGGCTACACCTTC. Protein product: CASSLLRGANGYTF.

This clonotype came up many times. The chain is built from TRBV6-5 and TRBJ1-2; 9 bases agree with TRBD1. The germline CDR1 and CDR2 sequences are MNHEY and SVGAGI. Trimming at V came to 2 bases and at J to 3 bases, leaving 16 bases not matched to a gene. CDR3 size: 19 residues. The CDR3 DNA sequence: TGTGCCAGCAGTTACATCGTGGTCCCCGGGACAGGGCCAGACTATGGCTACACCTTC. Translation: CASSYIVVPGTGPDYGYTF.

This clonotype was recorded many times. The V gene is TRBV7-2, the J gene TRBJ2-3; 8 nucleotides align to TRBD1. There are 15 residues in the CDR3. Trimming took 4 bases from V and 0 from J; bases not matched to a gene: 3. The germline CDR1 and CDR2 sequences are SGHTA and FQGNSA. As DNA, the CDR3 is TGTGCCAGCAGCTCGACAGGGGTCAGCACAGATACGCAGTATTTT. Protein sequence: CASSSTGVSTDTQYF.

This clonotype was counted many times. J is TRBJ2-1 and V is TRBV7-2; D may be TRBD1 (8 bases). V lost 6 bases, J lost 7 bases, and 13 bases lay in between. The CDR3 is made up of 13 amino acids. CDR1 is SGHTA, CDR2 FQGNSA, per germline. The CDR3 here is CASRPQGGNEQFF. As DNA, the CDR3 is TGTGCCAGCAGACCACAGGGGGGGAATGAGCAGTTCTTC.

This clonotype turned up a few times. V is TRBV28 and J is TRBJ1-1; TRBD1 might be the D (5 bases). CDR3 length equals 15 residues. The V gene lost 6 bases and the J gene lost 0 bases, with 14 bases spanning the gap. Germline CDR1 and CDR2: MDHEN and SYDVKM. The CDR3 reads CASSPGFAMNTEAFF. DNA of the CDR3: TGTGCCAGCAGCCCAGGGTTTGCCATGAACACTGAAGCTTTCTTT.

Notes on this clonotype: Sequence at one end of the junction differs from germline and may be a read error. The genes are TRBV12-3 or TRBV12-4 and TRBJ1-5, with 7 nucleotides matching TRBD1. The CDR3 runs 14 residues. The CDR3 DNA sequence: TGCGCCAGCAGCATCAGGGGGTCCAATCAGCCCCAGCATTTT. It is translated as CASSIRGSNQPQHF.

This clonotype appeared many times. The chain links TRBV4-2 to TRBJ1-5; tentative D call: TRBD1 (5 bases). Trimming removed 0 bases from V and 4 bases from J, with 10 bases in between. There are 15 residues in the CDR3. CDR1 and CDR2 (germline): LGHNA, YNFKEQ. The CDR3, as DNA: TGTGCCAGCAGCCAAGAGGGGGATCGTAATCAGCCCCAGCATTTT. This translates into CASSQEGDRNQPQHF.

This clonotype was detected a few times. The V call is TRBV4-1, the J call TRBJ1-5; D perhaps matches TRBD1 (5 bases). There are 12 residues in the CDR3. The germline V and J ends were trimmed by 3 bases and 15 bases, with 15 bases remaining between them. CDR1 MGHRA and CDR2 YSYEKL come from the germline V gene. The CDR3 DNA sequence: TGCGCCAGCAGCCATAGGGCAGGGAGGACGCATTTT. Protein: CASSHRAGRTHF.

This clonotype was recorded at least ten times. V gene TRBV28 combines with J gene TRBJ2-1, with D tentatively TRBD2 (5 bases). Germline assignment: CDR1 MDHEN and CDR2 SYDVKM. The CDR3 sequence is 16 residues long. Deletions cut 6 bases from V and 5 bases from J, with 20 bases between. Here the CDR3 reads CASRPLRFRGNNEQFF. In DNA form, the CDR3 reads TGTGCCAGCAGACCCTTGAGGTTCCGGGGTAACAATGAGCAGTTCTTC.

This clonotype occurred a few times. The chain is built from TRBV25-1 and TRBJ1-6, with 7 positions matching TRBD1. Looked up from germline, CDR1 is MGHDK and CDR2 is SYGVNS. V shed 6 bases, J shed 10 bases, and the junction held 12 bases outside the gene matches. The CDR3 spans 15 residues. CDR3 in DNA: TGTGCCAGCAGGCCCCGACAGGGAGGAATCTCACCCCTCCACTTT. Residues: CASRPRQGGISPLHF.

This clonotype turned up a few times. CDR3 region: CASVINRGASYNEQFF. CDR3 coding DNA: TGTGCCAGCGTCATAAACCGGGGGGCCTCCTACAATGAGCAGTTCTTC. The V call is TRBV28, the J call TRBJ2-1, with D tentatively TRBD2 (7 bases). CDR1 and CDR2 (germline): MDHEN, SYDVKM. The ends were cut back, 8 bases at V and 0 bases at J, with 17 bases in the middle. This CDR3 spans 16 amino acids.

This clonotype was seen many times. The rearrangement links TRBV7-2 to TRBJ2-1; 11 bases line up with TRBD2. Germline V lookup: CDR1 SGHTA, CDR2 FQGNSA. The CDR3 is 16 residues long. V trimming: 1 base; J trimming: 6 bases; junction bases outside the gene matches: 5. The CDR3 is CASSLVALAGGNEQFF. CDR3 DNA sequence: TGTGCCAGCAGCTTAGTGGCGCTAGCGGGGGGCAATGAGCAGTTCTTC.

This CDR3 reads CASSPGRDNYEGQYF. The CDR3 coding sequence is TGCGCCAGCAGCCCGGGACGGGATAACTACGAAGGGCAGTACTTC. The J gene is TRBJ2-7, the V gene TRBV5-1, with D possibly called TRBD1 or TRBD2 (5 bases each). CDR3 length: 15 amino acids. V shed 4 bases and J shed 9 bases, with 23 bases lying between them. The germline CDR1 and CDR2 sequences are SGHRS and YFSETQ. The whole variable domain, filled in from reference TRBV5-1 and TRBJ2-7, reads KAGVTQTPRYLIKTRGQQVTLSCSPISGHRSVSWYQQTPGQGLQFLFEYFSETQRNKGNFPGRFSGRQFSNSRSEMNVSTLELGDSALYLCASSPGRDNYEGQYFGPGTRLTVT.

This clonotype has ten or more counts. The chain's CDR3 is CASSPQTGGSGANVLTF. Here the CDR3 DNA reads TGTGCCAGTAGTCCACAGACAGGGGGGTCTGGGGCCAACGTCCTGACTTTC. The chain joins TRBV19 to TRBJ2-6, with 9 bases lining up with TRBD1. J was trimmed by 1 base and V by 5 bases; bases with no gene match: 6. Germline V CDR1 and CDR2: LNHDA, SQIVND (reference sequence). The CDR3 consists of 17 residues.

This clonotype was recorded at least ten times. The CDR3 DNA is TGTGCCAGCACCCCCTCGACAGGGAAGAACACTGAAGCTTTCTTT. Amino acids: CASTPSTGKNTEAFF. The V and J genes are TRBV12-3 or TRBV12-4 and TRBJ1-1; TRBD1 matches 7 bases. The CDR3 covers 15 residues. V shed 7 bases, J shed 1 base, and the junction held 9 bases outside the gene matches.

The sample holds many counts of this clonotype. The chain carries TRBV20-1 and TRBJ2-3; 8 bases agree with TRBD2. The germline V gene encodes CDR1 DFQATT and CDR2 SNEGSKA (reference sequence). Germline trimming cut 3 bases from V and 5 bases from J; bases unmatched to any gene: 1. The length of the CDR3 is 12 residues. The CDR3 here is CSASGRGDTQYF. CDR3 in DNA: TGCAGTGCTAGCGGGAGGGGAGATACGCAGTATTTT.

Ten or more counts support this clonotype. The rearrangement joins TRBV27 to TRBJ2-7; 7 nucleotides match TRBD2. This CDR3 region has 15 residues. V dropped 5 bases and J dropped 2; count of bases not matched to a gene: 9. In germline, CDR1 is MNHEY, CDR2 SMNVEV (reference sequence). The CDR3 DNA reads as TGTGCCAGCAGTAACCTGGGGGGGTTACCCTACGAGCAGTACTTC. Residues: CASSNLGGLPYEQYF.